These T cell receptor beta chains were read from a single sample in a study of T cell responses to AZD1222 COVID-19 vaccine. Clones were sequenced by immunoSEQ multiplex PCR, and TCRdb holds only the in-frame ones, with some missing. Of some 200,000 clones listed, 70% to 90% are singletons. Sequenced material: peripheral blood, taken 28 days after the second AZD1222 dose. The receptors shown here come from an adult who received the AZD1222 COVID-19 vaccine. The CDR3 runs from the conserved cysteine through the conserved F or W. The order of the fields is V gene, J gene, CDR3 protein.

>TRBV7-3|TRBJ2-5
CASSFIGSEKTQYF
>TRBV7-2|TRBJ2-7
CASSSQGANYEQYF
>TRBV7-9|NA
CASSFPGAYEQYF
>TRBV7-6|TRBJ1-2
CASSLETGGKSWSGYTF
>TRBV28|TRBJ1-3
CASSLVVSGNTIYF
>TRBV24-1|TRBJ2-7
CATSDSSSSYEQYF
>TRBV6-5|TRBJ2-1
CASKSRRSSYNEQFF
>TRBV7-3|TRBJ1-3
CASSSDSNSGNTIYF
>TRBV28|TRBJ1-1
CASSPGTGNTEAFF
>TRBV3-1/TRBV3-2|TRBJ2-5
CASSHLQRDWPAEGGAQYF
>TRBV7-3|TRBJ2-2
CASSPQNTGELFF
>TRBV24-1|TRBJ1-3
CATSLPQGGFLNTIYF
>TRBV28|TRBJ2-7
CASSLQGSEQYF
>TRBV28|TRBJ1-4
CASSLLLPTTNEKLFF
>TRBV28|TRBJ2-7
CASTDRSRGSYEQYF
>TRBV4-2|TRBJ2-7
CASSQDDLQSAGGSYEQYF
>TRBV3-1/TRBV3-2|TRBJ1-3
CASSPGESGNTIYF
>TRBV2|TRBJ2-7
CATRGQGTYEQYF
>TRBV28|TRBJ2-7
CASSLLLRGSGTASYEQYF
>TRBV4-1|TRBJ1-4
CASSQDRGDTYEKLFF
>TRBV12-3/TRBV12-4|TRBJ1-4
CASSLGWGEKLFF
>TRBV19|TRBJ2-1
CASSTPPNEQFF
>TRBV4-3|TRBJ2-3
CASSQDGRAEDTDTQYF
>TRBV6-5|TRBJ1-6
CASVDRSSYNSPLHF
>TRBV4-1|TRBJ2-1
CASSQEQGLYNEQFF
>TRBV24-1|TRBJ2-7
CATSDHSGLHEQYF
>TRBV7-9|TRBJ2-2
CASSLAAGDTGELFF
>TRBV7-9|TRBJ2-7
CASSQPTASSYEQYF
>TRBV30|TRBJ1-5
CAWRIGDSNQPQHF
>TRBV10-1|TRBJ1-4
CASRSRGTNEKLFF
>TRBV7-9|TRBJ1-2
CASKGQGFNYGYTF
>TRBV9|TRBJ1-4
CASSARLGGYEKLFF
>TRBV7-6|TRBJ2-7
CASSLEQAGEQYF
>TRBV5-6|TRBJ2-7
CASSLERTKASYEQYF
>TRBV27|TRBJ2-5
CASSPGTLRGETQYF
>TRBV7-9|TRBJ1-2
CASSSDRRFNYGYTF
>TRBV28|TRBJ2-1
CASSGTGGRLYNEQFF
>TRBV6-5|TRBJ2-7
CASSRTGSYEQYF
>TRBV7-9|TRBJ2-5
CASSPNPAAKETQYF
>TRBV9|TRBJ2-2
CASSVATGELFF
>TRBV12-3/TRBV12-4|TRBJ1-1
CASTRRVGTEAFF
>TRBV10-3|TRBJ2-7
CATKSGLGSYEQYF
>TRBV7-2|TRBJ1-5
CASSLVGSNQPQHF
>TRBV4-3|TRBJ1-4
CASSQDTRVTEKLFF
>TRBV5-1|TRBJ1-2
CASSLKTGQPNYGYTF
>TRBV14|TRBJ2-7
CASSQGISTEQYF
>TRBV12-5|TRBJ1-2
CASGSGTGVGYTF
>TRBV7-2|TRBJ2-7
CASSRTGGSGRAREQYF
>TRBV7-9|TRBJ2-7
CASSLVPGYEQYF
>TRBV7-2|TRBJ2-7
CASSLAGVISYEQYF
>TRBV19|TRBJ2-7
CASSIDPASSYEQYF
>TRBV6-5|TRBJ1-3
CASSLSENSGNTIYF
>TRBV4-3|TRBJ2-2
CASSQVEGQGRLAGGNTGELFF